This T cell receptor beta chain was profiled in a study of molecular identifiers for immune sequencing clone quantification. Study-wide findings and caveats: It was shown that clones above 20 RNA copies held over 99% of effector molecules, but under 1% in naive cells.

To note about this clonotype: The antigen is undetermined. A read error is possible here, since a much larger clone lies one base away. Since no conserved phenylalanine or tryptophan closes the CDR3, a read error is the likely cause. No DNA is shown, since the ends of the CDR3 on it are uncertain; the CDR3 is the one TCRdb lists.

Looked up from germline, CDR1 is SGDLS and CDR2 is YYNGEE. The CDR3 is made up of 12 amino acids, end residues included. TCRdb called the PCR reads again in MiXCR, with one record for every CDR3 protein. The sample lists 50,000 or so distinct CDR3 sequences, about 23% occurring once. The naive CD8 libraries originated from between 20,000 and 1,000,000 sorted cells and drew on 10%, 30% or 50% RNA. Sorting defined naive CD8 T cells as CD8+CD4-CCR7+CD45RA+. The sample consisted of naive CD8+ T cells from blood, with Jurkat cell RNA spiked in. Subset noted: FACS-sorted CD8+CD4-CCR7+CD45RA+ naive T cells. The sequence came from a human donor in good health. Some libraries in this study had Jurkat cell RNA spiked in. This sequence joins TRBV9 and TRBJ1-2; the DNA was not compared with TRBD1, the D call given in the table. Here the CDR3 reads CASSRDTRPWTY.